The clone carrying this T cell receptor (beta chain) has ten or more counts. The CDR3 runs to 14 residues. Trimming cost V 7 bases and J 6 bases, with 15 bases left between them. The data were taken from a study of early T cells in non-severe SARS-CoV-2 infection. Study-level background: Bulk RNA isolated from unsorted whole blood underwent sequencing; chains were not paired.

TCRdb reanalysed the 5' RACE reads using MiXCR and keeps one entry per CDR3 protein. The sample includes under 80,000 distinct CDR3 sequences, more than 9% of them seen just once. This sequence joins TRBV12-3 or TRBV12-4 and TRBJ2-2; D might be TRBD1 or TRBD2, each matching 5 bases. Source material: whole blood. The source of this sequence is an adult who was a healthcare worker with PCR-confirmed SARS-CoV-2 infection or an uninfected control (not recorded which). The CDR3 here is CASTLGASAGELFF. The CDR3 DNA follows: TGTGCCAGCACCCTCGGGGCCAGTGCCGGGGAGCTGTTTTTT.